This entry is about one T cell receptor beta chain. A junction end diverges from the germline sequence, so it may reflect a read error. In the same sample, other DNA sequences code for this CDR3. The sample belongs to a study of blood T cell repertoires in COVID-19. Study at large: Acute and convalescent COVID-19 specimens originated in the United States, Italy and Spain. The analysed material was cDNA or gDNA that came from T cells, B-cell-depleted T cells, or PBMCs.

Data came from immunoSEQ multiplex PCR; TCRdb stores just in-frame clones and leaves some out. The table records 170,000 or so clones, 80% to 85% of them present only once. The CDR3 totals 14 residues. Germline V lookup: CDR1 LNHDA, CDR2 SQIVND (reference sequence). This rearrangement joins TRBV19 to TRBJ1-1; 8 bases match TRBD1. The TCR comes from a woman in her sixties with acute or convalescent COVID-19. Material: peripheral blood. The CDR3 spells CASSIGTGNAEAFF. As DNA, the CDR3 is TGTGCCAGTAGTATAGGGACAGGGAACGCTGAAGCCTTCTTT.